This T cell receptor beta chain was identified in a study of blood T cell repertoires in COVID-19. Profiled with immunoSEQ multiplex PCR; TCRdb holds only in-frame clones, not every one. Of around 100,000 clones in the sample, less than 80% were seen once. The sequenced material came from peripheral blood. The clonotype originates from a man aged 70 or older with active or convalescent COVID-19.

CDR3 amino acids: CASSLGFRGGADTQYF. CDR3 DNA sequence: TGCGCCAGCAGCTTGGGATTCCGGGGTGGGGCAGATACGCAGTATTTT. This chain uses TRBV5-1 with TRBJ2-3; D perhaps matches TRBD2 (5 bases). CDR1 SGHRS and CDR2 YFSETQ come from the germline V gene. This CDR3 is built from 16 residues. V lost 0 bases, J lost 4 bases, and 15 bases lay in between.